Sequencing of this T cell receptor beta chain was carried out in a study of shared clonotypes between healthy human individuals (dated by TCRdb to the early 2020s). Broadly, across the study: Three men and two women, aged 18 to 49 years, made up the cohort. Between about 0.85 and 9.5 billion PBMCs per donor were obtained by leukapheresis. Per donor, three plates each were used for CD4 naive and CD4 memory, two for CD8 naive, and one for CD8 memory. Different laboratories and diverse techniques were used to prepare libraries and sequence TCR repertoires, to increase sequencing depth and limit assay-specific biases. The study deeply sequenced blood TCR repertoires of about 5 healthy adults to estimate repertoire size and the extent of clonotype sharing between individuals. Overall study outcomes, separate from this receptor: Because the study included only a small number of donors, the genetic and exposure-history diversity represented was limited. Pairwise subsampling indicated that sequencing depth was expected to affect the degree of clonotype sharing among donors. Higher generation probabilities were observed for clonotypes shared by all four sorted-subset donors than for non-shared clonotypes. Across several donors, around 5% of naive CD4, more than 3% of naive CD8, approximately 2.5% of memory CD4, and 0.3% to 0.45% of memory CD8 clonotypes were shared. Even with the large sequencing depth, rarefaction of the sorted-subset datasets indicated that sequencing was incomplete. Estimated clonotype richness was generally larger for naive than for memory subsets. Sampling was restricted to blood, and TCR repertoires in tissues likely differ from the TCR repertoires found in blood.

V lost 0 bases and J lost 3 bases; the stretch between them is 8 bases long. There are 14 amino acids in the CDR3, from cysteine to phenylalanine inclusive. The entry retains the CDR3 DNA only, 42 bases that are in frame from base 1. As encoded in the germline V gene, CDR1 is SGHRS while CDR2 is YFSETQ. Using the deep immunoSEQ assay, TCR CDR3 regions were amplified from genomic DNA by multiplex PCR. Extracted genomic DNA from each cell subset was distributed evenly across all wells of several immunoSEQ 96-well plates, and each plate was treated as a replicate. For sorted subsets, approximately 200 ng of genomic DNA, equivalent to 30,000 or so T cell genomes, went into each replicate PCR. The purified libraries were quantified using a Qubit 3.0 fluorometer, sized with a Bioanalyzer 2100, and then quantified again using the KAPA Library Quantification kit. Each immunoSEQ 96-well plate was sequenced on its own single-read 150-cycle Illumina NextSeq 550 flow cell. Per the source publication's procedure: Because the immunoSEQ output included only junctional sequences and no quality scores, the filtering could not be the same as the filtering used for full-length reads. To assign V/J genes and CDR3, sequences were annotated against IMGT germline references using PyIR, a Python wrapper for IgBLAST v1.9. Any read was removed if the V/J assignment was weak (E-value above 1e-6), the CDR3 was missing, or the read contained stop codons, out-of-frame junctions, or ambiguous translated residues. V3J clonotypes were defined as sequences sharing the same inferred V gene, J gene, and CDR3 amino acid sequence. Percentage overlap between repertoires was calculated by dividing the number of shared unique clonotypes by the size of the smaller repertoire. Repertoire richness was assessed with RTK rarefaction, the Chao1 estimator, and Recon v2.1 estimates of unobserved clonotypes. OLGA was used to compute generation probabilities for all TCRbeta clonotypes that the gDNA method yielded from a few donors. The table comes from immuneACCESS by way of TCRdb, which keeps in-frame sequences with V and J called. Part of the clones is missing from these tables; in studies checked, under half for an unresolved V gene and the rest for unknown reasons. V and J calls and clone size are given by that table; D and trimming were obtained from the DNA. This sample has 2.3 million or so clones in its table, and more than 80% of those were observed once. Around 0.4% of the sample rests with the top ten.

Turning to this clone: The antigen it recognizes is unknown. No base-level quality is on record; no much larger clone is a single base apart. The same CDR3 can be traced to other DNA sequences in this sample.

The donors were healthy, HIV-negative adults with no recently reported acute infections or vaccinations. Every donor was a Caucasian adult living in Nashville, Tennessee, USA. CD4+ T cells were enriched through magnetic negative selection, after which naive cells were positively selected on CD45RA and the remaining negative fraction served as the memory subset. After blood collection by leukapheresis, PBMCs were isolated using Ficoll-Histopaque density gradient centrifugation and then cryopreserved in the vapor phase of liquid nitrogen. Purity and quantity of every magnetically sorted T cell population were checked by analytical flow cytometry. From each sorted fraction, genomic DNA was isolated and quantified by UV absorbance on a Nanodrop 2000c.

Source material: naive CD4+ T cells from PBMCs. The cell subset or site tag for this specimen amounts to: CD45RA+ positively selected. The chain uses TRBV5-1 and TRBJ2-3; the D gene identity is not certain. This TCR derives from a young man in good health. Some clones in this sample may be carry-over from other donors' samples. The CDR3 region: CASSLDPTTDTQYF. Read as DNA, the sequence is TGCGCCAGCAGCTTGGATCCGACGACAGATACGCAGTATTTT.